This T cell receptor (beta chain) was retrieved from a study of blood T cell repertoires in COVID-19. Here immunoSEQ multiplex PCR was the method, and the copy in TCRdb shows in-frame clones only, minus some. Of under 200,000 clones in the sample, around 86% were seen once. Deletions cut 1 base from V and 0 bases from J, with 7 bases between. Germline V gene lookup returns CDR1 LNHNV and CDR2 YYDKDF (reference sequence). There are 15 residues in the CDR3. The receptor comes from a woman at least 80 years old in a cohort sampled during active or convalescent COVID-19. The genes are TRBV15 and TRBJ1-3; no clear D. The sequencing sample was made of peripheral blood. CDR3 nucleotide sequence: TGTGCCACCAGCAGAGGAACGAGCTCTGGAAACACCATATATTTT. Its translation is CATSRGTSSGNTIYF.